The entry below describes one TCR beta chain. How the authors handled the data: Reference gene primer amplification gave estimated nucleated cell counts. Sequencing was performed with immunoSEQ multiplex PCR; in TCRdb, only in-frame clones are kept and a portion is missing. D and trimming come from the DNA, and the V and J calls and clone size come from that table. The sample lists about 200,000 clones; 80% to 90% were seen once. The sample comes from a study of blood T cell repertoires in COVID-19. Study overall: Material from acute and convalescent COVID-19 was sourced from the United States, Italy and Spain. The analysed material was cDNA or gDNA that came from T cells, B-cell-depleted T cells, or PBMCs.

V was trimmed by 0 bases and J by 4 bases, leaving 9 bases between them. CDR3 length: 14 residues. Germline CDR1 SGHVS, CDR2 FQNEAQ. The V and J genes are TRBV7-8 and TRBJ1-2; D is unclear. Sequencing was performed on peripheral blood. This clonotype originated in a man under 40 who had recovered from COVID-19. CDR3 residues: CASSLAEVPYGYTF. CDR3 in DNA: TGTGCCAGCAGCTTAGCGGAGGTCCCCTATGGCTACACCTTC.